The clone carrying this TCR beta chain was counted at least ten times. These data originate in a study of regulatory T cells in long-lasting Graves disease. Arm-PCR with iRepertoire HTBI primers amplified the CDR3 regions for these TCR beta libraries. A single record per CDR3 protein comes from TCRdb applying MiXCR to the multiplex PCR reads. Counted here are a few hundred thousand distinct CDR3 sequences, over 9.5% occurring once; the ten biggest clones make up over 15%. Germline V lookup: CDR1 MNHEY, CDR2 SVGAGI. Deletions cut 1 base from V and 2 bases from J, with 13 bases between. This CDR3 comprises 16 residues. Time point denoted: newly diagnosed GD, antithyroid drugs for less than 3 months. Making the TCR library involved RNA that had been extracted from PBMCs. By American Thyroid Association guidelines, Graves' disease was diagnosed in the cohort. The data also belong to a second study, concerning T cells in Graves' hyperthyroidism and ophthalmopathy.

This sequence joins TRBV6-5 and TRBJ2-3, with D possibly matching TRBD2 (6 bases). The sample here was peripheral blood mononuclear cells (PBMCs), taken at new diagnosis, from a patient treated with antithyroid drugs. This sequence was found in a woman between 18 and 29 years old with Graves disease. CDR3 residues: CASSYWRGLLTDTQYF. DNA of the CDR3: TGTGCCAGCAGTTACTGGCGGGGCCTCCTCACAGATACGCAGTATTTT.